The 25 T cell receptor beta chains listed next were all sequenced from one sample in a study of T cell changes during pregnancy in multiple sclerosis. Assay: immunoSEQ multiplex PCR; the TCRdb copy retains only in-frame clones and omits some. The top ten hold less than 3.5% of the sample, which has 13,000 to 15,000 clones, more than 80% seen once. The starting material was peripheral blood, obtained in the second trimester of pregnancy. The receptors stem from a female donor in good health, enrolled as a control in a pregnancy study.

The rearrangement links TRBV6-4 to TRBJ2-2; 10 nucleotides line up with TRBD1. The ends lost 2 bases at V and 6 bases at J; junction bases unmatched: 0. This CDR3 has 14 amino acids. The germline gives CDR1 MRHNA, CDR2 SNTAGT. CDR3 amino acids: CASSDGQGAGELFF. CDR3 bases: TGTGCCAGCAGTGACGGACAGGGGGCCGGGGAGCTGTTTTTT.

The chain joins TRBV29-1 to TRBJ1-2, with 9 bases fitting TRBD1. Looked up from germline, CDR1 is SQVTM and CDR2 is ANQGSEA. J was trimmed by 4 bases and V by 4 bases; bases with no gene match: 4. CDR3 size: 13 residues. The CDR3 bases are TGCAGCGTTGGCGGGGGACAGGGCTATGGCTACACCTTC. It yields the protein CSVGGGQGYGYTF.

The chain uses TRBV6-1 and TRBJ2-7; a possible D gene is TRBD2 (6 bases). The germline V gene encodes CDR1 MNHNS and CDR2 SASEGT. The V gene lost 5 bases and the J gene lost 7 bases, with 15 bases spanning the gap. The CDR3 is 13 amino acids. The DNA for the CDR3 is TGTGCCAGCAGTCGGGACTTCCAGGCTGAGCAGTACTTC. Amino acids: CASSRDFQAEQYF.

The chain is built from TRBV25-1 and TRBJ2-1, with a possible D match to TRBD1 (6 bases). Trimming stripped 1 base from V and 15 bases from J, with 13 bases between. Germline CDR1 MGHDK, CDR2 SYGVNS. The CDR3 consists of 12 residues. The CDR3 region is CASSELGATMFF. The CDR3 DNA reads TGTGCCAGCAGTGAATTGGGGGCTACAATGTTCTTC.

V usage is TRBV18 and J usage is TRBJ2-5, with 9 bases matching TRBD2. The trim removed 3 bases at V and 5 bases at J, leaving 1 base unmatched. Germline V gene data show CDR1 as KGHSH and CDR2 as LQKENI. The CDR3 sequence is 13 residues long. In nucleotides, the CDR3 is TGTGCCAGCTCACCTACTAGCGGGGAGACCCAGTACTTC. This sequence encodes CASSPTSGETQYF.

CDR3 region: CASSLRPGEAYNEQFF. CDR3 DNA: TGTGCCAGCAGCTTGAGGCCGGGAGAGGCCTACAATGAGCAGTTCTTC. The genes are TRBV5-4 and TRBJ2-1; D might be TRBD2 (6 bases). V lost 1 base and J 2 bases, leaving 13 bases between the germline ends. Germline CDR1 reads SGHNT; CDR2 reads YYREEE (reference sequence). CDR3 size: 16 residues.

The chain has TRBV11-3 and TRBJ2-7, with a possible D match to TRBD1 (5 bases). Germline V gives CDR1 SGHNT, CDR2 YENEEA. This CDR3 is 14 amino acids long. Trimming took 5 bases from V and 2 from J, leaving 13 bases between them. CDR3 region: CASSPTTATYEQYF. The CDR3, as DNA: TGTGCCAGCAGCCCAACGACAGCCACCTACGAGCAGTACTTC.

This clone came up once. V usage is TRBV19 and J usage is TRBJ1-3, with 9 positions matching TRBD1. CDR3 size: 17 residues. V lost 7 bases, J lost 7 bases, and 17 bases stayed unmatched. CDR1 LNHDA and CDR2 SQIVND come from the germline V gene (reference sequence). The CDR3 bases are TGTGCCAGTACCTGGGACAGGGAAATTCCCCCGGCGAACACCATATATTTT. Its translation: CASTWDREIPPANTIYF.

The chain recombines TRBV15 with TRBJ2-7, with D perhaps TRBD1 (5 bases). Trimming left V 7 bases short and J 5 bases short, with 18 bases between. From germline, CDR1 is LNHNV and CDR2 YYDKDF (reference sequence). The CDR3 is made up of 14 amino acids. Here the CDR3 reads CATTQRSRAHEQYF. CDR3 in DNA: TGTGCCACCACCCAGAGATCCAGGGCCCACGAGCAGTACTTC.

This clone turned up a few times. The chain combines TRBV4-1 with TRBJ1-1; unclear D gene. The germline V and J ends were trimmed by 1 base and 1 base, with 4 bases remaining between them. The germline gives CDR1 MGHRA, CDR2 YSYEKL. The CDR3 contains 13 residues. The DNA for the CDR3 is TGCGCCAGCAGCCAAGTCCGGAACACTGAAGCTTTCTTT. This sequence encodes CASSQVRNTEAFF.

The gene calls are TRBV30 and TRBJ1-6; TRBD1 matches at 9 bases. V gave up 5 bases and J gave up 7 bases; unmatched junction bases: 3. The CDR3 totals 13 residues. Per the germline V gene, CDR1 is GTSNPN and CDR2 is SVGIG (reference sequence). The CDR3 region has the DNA TGTGCCTGGGGAGGGACAGGGAATTCACCCCTCCACTTT. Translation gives CAWGGTGNSPLHF.

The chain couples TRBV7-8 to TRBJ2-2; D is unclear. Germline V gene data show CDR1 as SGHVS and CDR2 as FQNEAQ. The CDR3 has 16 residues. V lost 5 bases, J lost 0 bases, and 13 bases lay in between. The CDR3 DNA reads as TGTGCCAGCAGCCCCTACAGAATCGCGAACACCGGGGAGCTGTTTTTT. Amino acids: CASSPYRIANTGELFF.

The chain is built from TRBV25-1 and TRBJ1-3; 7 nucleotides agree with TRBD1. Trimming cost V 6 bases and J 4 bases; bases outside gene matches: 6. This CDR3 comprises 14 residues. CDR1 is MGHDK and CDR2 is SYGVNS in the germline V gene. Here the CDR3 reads CASSPTGLGNTIYF. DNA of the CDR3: TGTGCCAGCAGCCCGACAGGGCTCGGAAACACCATATATTTT.

This CDR3 reads CASSVGTNYNEQFF. The CDR3 DNA sequence: TGTGCCAGCAGCGTTGGGACTAACTACAATGAGCAGTTCTTC. The chain carries TRBV9 and TRBJ2-1; 7 bases are shared with TRBD2. V lost 2 bases, J lost 3 bases, and 2 bases stayed unmatched. Germline lookup yields CDR1 SGDLS and CDR2 YYNGEE. This CDR3 spans 14 amino acids.

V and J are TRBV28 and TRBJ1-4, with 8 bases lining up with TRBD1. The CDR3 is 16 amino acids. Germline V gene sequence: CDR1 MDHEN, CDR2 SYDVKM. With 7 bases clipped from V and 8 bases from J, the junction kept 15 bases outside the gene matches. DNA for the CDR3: TGTGCCAGCAACCCCCCCTCGGAACAGGGGGGCGAAAAACTGTTTTTT. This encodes CASNPPSEQGGEKLFF.

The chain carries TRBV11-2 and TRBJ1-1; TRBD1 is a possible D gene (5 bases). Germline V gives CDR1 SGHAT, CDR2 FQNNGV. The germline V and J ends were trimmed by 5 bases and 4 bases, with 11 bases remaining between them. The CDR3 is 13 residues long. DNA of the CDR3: TGTGCCAGCAGCGGCCAAAGGGGCACTGAAGCTTTCTTT. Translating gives CASSGQRGTEAFF.

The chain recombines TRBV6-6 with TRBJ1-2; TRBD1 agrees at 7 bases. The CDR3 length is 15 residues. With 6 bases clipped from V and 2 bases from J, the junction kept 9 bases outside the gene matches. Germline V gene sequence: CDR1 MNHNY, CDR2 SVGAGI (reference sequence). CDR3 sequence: CASRGTGVVNYGYTF. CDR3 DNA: TGTGCCAGCAGGGGAACAGGGGTTGTAAACTATGGCTACACCTTC.

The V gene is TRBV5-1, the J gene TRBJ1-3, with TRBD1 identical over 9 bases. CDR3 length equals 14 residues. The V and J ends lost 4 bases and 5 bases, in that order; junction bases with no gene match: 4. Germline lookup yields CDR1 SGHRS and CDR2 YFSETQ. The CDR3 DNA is TGCGCCAGCAGCGGGACAGGGTTGAGAAACACCATATATTTT. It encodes CASSGTGLRNTIYF. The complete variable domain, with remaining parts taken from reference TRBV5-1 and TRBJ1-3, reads KAGVTQTPRYLIKTRGQQVTLSCSPISGHRSVSWYQQTPGQGLQFLFEYFSETQRNKGNFPGRFSGRQFSNSRSEMNVSTLELGDSALYLCASSGTGLRNTIYFGEGSWLTVV.

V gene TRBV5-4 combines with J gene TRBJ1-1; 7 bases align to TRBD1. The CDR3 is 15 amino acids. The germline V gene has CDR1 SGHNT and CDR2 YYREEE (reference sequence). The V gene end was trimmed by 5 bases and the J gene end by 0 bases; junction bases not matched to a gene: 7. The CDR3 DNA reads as TGTGCCAGCAGTCCCCGACAGGGCTTGAACACTGAAGCTTTCTTT. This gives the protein CASSPRQGLNTEAFF.

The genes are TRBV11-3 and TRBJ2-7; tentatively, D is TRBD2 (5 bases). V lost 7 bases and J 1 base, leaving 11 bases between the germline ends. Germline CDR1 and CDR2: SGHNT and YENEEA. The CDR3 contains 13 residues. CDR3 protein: CASTVGVSYEQYF. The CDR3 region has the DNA TGTGCCAGCACTGTGGGAGTATCCTACGAGCAGTACTTC. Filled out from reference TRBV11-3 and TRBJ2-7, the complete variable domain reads EAGVVQSPRYKIIEKKQPVAFWCNPISGHNTLYWYLQNLGQGPELLIRYENEEAVDDSQLPKDRFSAERLKGVDSTLKIQPAELGDSAVYLCASTVGVSYEQYFGPGTRLTVT.

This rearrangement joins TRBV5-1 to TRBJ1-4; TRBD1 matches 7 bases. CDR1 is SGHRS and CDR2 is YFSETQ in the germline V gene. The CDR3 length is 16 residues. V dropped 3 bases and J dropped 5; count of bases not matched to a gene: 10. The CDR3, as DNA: TGCGCCAGCAGCTATGGCGGGGCAGGGGGGAATGAAAAACTGTTTTTT. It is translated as CASSYGGAGGNEKLFF. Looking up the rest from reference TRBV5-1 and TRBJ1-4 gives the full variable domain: KAGVTQTPRYLIKTRGQQVTLSCSPISGHRSVSWYQQTPGQGLQFLFEYFSETQRNKGNFPGRFSGRQFSNSRSEMNVSTLELGDSALYLCASSYGGAGGNEKLFFGSGTQLSVL.

The CDR3 nucleotides read TGTGCCAGCAGTTTTAGGCTAGCGGGGGTGAAGGTAGAGCAGTTCTTC. Translating gives CASSFRLAGVKVEQFF. The chain carries TRBV28 and TRBJ2-1; TRBD2 matches at 10 bases. V trimming: 3 bases; J trimming: 10 bases; junction bases outside the gene matches: 12. From germline, CDR1 is MDHEN and CDR2 SYDVKM. The CDR3 length is 16 residues.

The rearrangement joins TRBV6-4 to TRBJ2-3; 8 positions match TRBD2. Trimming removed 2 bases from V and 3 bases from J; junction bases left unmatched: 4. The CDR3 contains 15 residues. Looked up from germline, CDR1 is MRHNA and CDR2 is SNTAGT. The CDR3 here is CASSDHGGATDTQYF. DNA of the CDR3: TGTGCCAGCAGTGACCACGGGGGGGCGACAGATACGCAGTATTTT.

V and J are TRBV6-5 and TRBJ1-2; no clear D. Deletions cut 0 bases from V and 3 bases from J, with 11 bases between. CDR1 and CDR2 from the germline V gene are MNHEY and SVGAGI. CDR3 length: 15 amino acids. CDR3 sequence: CASSYSVQVYYGYTF. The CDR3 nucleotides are TGTGCCAGCAGTTACTCGGTCCAGGTCTACTATGGCTACACCTTC.

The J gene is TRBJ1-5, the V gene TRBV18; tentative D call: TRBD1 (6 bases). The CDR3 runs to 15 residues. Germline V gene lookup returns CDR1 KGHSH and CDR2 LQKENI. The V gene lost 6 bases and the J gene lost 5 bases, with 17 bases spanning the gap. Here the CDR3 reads CASSLLQGGDQPQHF. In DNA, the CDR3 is TGTGCCAGCTCCCTACTACAGGGAGGGGATCAGCCCCAGCATTTT.